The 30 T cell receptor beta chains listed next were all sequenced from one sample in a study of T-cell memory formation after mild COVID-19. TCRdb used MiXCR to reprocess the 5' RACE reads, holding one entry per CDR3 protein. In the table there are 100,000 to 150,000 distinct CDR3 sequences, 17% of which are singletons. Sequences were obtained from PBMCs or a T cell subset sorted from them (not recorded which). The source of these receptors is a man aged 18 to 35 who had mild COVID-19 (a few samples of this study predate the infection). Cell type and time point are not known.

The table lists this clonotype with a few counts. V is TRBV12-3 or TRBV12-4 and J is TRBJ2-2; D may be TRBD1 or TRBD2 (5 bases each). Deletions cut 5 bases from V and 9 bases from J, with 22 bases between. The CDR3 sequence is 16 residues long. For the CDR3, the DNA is TGTGCCAGCAGTCCAAGAGTCGTGGGGGATCAAAGGGAGCTGTTTTTT. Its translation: CASSPRVVGDQRELFF.

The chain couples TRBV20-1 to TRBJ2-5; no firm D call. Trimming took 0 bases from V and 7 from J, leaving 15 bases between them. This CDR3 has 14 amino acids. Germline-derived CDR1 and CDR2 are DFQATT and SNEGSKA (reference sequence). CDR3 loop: CSARDHSAEGTQYF. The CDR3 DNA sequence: TGCAGTGCTAGAGATCACTCGGCGGAAGGGACCCAGTACTTC.

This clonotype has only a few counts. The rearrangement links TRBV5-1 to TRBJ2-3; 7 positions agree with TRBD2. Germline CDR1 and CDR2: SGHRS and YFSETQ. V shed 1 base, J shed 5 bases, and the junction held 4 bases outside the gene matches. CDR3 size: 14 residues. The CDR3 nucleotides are TGCGCCAGCAGCTTGTCACTAGCGCAAGATACGCAGTATTTT. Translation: CASSLSLAQDTQYF.

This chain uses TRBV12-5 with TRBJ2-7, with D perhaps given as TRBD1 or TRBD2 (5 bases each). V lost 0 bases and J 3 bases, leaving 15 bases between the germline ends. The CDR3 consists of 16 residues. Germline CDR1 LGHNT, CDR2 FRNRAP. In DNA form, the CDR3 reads TGTGCTAGTGGTTTGGTACTTGGGACGGAGAGCTACGAGCAGTACTTC. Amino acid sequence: CASGLVLGTESYEQYF.

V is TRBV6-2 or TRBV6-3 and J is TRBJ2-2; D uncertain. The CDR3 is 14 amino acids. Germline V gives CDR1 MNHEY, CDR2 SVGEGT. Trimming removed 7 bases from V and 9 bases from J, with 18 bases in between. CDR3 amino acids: CASTQITPRRELFF. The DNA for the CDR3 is TGTGCCAGCACTCAAATAACTCCGAGGAGGGAGCTGTTTTTT.

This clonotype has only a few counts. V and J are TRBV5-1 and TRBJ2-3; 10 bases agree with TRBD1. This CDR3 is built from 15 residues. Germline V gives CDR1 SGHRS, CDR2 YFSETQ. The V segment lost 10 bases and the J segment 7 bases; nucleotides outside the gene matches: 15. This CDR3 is CASGRWDRGANTQYF. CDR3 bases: TGCGCCTCAGGTCGGTGGGACAGGGGAGCGAATACGCAGTATTTT.

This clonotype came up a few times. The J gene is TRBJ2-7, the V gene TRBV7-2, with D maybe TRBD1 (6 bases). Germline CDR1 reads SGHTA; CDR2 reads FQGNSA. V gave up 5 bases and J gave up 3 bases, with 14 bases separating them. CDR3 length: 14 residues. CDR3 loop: CASSPSGGFYEQYF. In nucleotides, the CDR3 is TGTGCCAGCAGCCCCAGTGGGGGCTTCTACGAGCAGTACTTC.

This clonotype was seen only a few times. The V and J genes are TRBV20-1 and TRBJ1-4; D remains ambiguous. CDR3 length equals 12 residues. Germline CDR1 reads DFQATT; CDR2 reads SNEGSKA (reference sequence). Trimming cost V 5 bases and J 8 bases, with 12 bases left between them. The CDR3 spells CSAGSVGEKLFF. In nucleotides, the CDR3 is TGCAGTGCTGGTTCGGTTGGAGAAAAACTGTTTTTT.

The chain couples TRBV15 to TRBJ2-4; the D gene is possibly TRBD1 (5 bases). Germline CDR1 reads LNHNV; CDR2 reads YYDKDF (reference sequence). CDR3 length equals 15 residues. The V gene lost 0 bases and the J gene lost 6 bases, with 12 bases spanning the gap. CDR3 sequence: CATSRDLREGNIQYF. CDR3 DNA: TGTGCCACCAGCAGAGATCTCAGGGAAGGAAACATTCAGTACTTC.

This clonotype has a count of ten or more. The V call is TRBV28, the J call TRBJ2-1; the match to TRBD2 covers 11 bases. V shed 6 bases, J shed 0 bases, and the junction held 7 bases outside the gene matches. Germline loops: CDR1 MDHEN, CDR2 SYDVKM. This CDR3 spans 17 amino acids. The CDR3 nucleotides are TGTGCCAGCAGGGAACTAGCGGGGGACAGCTCCTACAATGAGCAGTTCTTC. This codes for CASRELAGDSSYNEQFF.

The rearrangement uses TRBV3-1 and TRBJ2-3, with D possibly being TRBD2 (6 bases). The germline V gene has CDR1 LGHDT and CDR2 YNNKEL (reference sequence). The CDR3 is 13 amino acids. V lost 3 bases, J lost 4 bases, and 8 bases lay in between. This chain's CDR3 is CASSHGTPDTQYF. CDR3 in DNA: TGTGCCAGCAGCCATGGGACTCCAGATACGCAGTATTTT.

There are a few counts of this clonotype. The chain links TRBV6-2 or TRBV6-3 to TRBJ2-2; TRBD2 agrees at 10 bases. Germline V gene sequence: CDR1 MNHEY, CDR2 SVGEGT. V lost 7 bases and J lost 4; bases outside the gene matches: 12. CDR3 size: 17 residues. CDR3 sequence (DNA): TGTGCCAGCAAGGCTAGCGGGGGAGACGTGCCCACCGGGGAGCTGTTTTTT. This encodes CASKASGGDVPTGELFF.

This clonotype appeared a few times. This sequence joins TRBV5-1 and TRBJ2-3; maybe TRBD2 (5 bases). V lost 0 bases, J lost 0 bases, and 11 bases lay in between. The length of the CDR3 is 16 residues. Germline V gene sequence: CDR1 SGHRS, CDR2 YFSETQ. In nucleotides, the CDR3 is TGCGCCAGCAGCTTGGCCGGACTCACTAGCACAGATACGCAGTATTTT. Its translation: CASSLAGLTSTDTQYF.

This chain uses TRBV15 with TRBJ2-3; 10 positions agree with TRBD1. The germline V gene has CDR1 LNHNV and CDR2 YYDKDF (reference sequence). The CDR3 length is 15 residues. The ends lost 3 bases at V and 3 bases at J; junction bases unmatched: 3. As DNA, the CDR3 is TGTGCCACCAGCAGGCCGGGACAGGGGACAGATACGCAGTATTTT. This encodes CATSRPGQGTDTQYF.

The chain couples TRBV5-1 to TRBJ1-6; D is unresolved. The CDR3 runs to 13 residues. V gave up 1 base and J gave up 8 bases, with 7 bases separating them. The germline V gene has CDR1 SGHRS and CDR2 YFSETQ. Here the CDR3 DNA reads TGCGCCAGCAGCTTGAGTAGGGATTCACCCCTCCACTTT. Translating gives CASSLSRDSPLHF.

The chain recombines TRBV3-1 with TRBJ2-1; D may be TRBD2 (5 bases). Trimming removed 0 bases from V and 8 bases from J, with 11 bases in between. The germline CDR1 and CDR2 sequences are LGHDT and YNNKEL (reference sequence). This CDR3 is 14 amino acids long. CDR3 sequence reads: CASSQDWLAYEQFF. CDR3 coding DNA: TGTGCCAGCAGCCAAGATTGGCTAGCCTATGAGCAGTTCTTC.

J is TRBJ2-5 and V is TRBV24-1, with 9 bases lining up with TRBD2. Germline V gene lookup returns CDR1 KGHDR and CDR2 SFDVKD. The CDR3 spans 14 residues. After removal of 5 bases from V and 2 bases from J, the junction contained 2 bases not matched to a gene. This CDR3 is CATSAAGGQETQYF. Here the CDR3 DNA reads TGTGCCACCAGTGCAGCGGGGGGACAAGAGACCCAGTACTTC.

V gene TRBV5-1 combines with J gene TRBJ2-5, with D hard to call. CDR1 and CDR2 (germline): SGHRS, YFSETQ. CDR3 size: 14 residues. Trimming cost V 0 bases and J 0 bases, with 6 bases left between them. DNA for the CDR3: TGCGCCAGCAGCTTGGAGTTGTACCAAGAGACCCAGTACTTC. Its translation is CASSLELYQETQYF.

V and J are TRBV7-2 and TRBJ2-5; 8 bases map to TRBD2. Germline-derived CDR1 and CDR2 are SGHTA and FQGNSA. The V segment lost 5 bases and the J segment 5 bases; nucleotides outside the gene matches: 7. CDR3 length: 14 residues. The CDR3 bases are TGTGCCAGCAGCGCCGGGGGGGCGAGGGAGACCCAGTACTTC. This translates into CASSAGGARETQYF.

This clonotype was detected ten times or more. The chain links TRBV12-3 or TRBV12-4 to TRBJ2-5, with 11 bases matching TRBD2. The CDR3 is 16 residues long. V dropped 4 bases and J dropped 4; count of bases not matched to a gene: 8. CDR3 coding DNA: TGTGCCAGCAGTTCGTACCGACTAGCGGGGACAGAGACCCAGTACTTC. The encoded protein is CASSSYRLAGTETQYF.

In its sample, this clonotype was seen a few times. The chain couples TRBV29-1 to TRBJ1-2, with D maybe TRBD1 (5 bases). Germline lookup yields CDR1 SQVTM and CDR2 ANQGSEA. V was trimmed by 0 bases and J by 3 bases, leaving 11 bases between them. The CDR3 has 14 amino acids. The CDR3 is CSVEEGADHYGYTF. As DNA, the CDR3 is TGCAGCGTTGAAGAAGGGGCAGACCACTATGGCTACACCTTC.

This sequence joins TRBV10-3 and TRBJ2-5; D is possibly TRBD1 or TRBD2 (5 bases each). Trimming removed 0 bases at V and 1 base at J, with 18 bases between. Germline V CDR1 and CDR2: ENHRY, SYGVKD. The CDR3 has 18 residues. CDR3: CAISESGAVTGAQETQYF. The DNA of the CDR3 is TGTGCCATCAGTGAGTCGGGAGCGGTGACTGGGGCCCAAGAGACCCAGTACTTC.

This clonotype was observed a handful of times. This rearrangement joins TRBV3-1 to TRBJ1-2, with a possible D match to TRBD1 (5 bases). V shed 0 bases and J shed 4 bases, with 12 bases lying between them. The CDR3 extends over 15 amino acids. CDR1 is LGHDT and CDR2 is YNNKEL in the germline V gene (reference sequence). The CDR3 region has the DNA TGTGCCAGCAGCCAAGATCGCATGACAGTCTATGGCTACACCTTC. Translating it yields CASSQDRMTVYGYTF.

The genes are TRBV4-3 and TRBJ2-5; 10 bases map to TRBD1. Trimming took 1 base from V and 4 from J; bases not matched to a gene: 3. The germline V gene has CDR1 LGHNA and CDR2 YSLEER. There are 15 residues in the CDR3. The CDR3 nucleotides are TGCGCCAGCAGCCAAGGCGGGACAGGGGCAGAGACCCAGTACTTC. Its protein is CASSQGGTGAETQYF.

CDR3 residues: CASSFGATSTDTQYF. The CDR3 DNA reads TGTGCCAGCAGTTTCGGGGCTACTAGCACAGATACGCAGTATTTT. The chain recombines TRBV6-2 or TRBV6-3 with TRBJ2-3, with D perhaps matching TRBD1 or TRBD2 (5 bases each). The CDR3 length is 15 residues. Germline V CDR1 and CDR2: MNHEY, SVGEGT. Trimming removed 4 bases from V and 0 bases from J, with 11 bases in between.

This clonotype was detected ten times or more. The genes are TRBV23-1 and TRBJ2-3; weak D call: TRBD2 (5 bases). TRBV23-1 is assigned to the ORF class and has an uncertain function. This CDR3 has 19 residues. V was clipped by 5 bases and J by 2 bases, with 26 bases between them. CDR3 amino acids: CASSSRPGLRVRTTDTQYF. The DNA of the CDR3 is TGCGCCAGCAGTTCGAGGCCAGGACTTCGGGTACGGACCACAGATACGCAGTATTTT.

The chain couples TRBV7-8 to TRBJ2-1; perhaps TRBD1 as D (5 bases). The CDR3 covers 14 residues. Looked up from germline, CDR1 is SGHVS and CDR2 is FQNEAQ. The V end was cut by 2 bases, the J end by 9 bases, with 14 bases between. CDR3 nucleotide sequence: TGTGCCAGCAGCTTAATAGGGGCCGATAGTGAGCAGTTCTTC. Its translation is CASSLIGADSEQFF. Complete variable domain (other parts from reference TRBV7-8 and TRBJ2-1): GAGVSQSPRYKVAKRGQDVALRCDPISGHVSLFWYQQALGQGPEFLTYFQNEAQLDKSGLPSDRFFAERPEGSVSTLKIQRTQQEDSAVYLCASSLIGADSEQFFGPGTRLTVL.

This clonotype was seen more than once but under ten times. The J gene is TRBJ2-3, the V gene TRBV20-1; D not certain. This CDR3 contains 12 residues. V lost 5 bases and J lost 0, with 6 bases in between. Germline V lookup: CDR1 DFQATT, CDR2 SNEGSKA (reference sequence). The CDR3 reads CSAPRSTDTQYF. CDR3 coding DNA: TGCAGTGCTCCTAGGAGCACAGATACGCAGTATTTT.

In DNA, the CDR3 is TGTGCCAGCAGCTTAGTGGGGGGGATGAACACCGGGGAGCTGTTTTTT. The encoded protein is CASSLVGGMNTGELFF. V is TRBV7-3 and J is TRBJ2-2; 7 bases fit TRBD2. The CDR3 contains 16 residues. Germline V CDR1 and CDR2: SGHTA, FQGTGA. The V segment lost 2 bases and the J segment 1 base; nucleotides outside the gene matches: 4. The full variable domain, rest sourced from reference TRBV7-3 and TRBJ2-2, is GAGVSQTPSNKVTEKGKYVELRCDPISGHTALYWYRQSLGQGPEFLIYFQGTGAADDSGLPNDRFFAVRPEGSVSTLKIQRTERGDSAVYLCASSLVGGMNTGELFFGEGSRLTVL.

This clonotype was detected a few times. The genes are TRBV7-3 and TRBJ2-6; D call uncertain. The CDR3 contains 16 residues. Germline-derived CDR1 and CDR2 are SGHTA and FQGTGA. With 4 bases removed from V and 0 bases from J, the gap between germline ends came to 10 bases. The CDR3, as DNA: TGTGCCAGCAGCTCGCGGATAAGCTCTGGGGCCAACGTCCTGACTTTC. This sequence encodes CASSSRISSGANVLTF.